The present T cell receptor beta chain was sequenced within a study of early T cells in non-severe SARS-CoV-2 infection. Study background: Chains stayed unpaired after sequencing of bulk RNA from unsorted whole blood.

This clonotype came up many times. Its antigen is not known. Individual cDNA molecules received unique molecular identifiers during library preparation. From the 5' RACE reads, TCRdb called clonotypes with MiXCR, one entry per CDR3 protein. The sample carries roughly 35,000 distinct CDR3 sequences, roughly 9.2% recorded once. V was pared by 8 bases and J by 2 bases, with 11 bases between. The germline gives CDR1 KGHDR, CDR2 SFDVKD. This CDR3 contains 13 residues. Findings and caveats of the study: The study's VDJdb matching favored anti-spike CD8 responses and missed private and CD4 specificities.

The sequencing sample was made of whole blood. The receptor was derived from an adult who was a healthcare worker with PCR-confirmed SARS-CoV-2 infection or an uninfected control (not recorded which). This chain links TRBV24-1 with TRBJ2-5; D remains ambiguous. The CDR3 protein is CATTSAHQETQYF. The CDR3 region has the DNA TGTGCCACCACTTCGGCGCATCAAGAGACCCAGTACTTC.